This TCR beta chain was identified in a study of cytomegalovirus exposure and HLA in healthy donors. J gave up 4 bases and V 6 bases, and 6 bases lay outside the gene matches. Germline CDR1 LNHDA, CDR2 SQIVND (reference sequence). The CDR3 runs to 16 residues. A word on this clone: Its antigen is still unknown.

Both 60 Vbeta primers and 13 Jbeta primers went into the PCR. The table came from immunoSEQ multiplex PCR; TCRdb's copy has only in-frame clones and leaves some out. Here the sample spans about 130,000 clones, around 77% being singletons. Study results and limitations: Analyzed later, association rates of TCRs varied across HLA loci, with DRB1 most and HLA-C fewest. Reports described diagnosis of cytomegalovirus status by the classifier as highly specific and sensitive. Investigators reported 150 to 200 TCR beta chains as tied to cytomegalovirus.

This clonotype was obtained from a woman between 45 and 65 years old in good health and CMV-seronegative. The chain links TRBV19 to TRBJ2-3; 14 bases agree with TRBD2. Source material: PBMCs. The CDR3 reads CASRTSGRALADTQYF. The CDR3 nucleotides are TGTGCCAGTAGGACTAGCGGGAGGGCCTTGGCAGATACGCAGTATTTT.